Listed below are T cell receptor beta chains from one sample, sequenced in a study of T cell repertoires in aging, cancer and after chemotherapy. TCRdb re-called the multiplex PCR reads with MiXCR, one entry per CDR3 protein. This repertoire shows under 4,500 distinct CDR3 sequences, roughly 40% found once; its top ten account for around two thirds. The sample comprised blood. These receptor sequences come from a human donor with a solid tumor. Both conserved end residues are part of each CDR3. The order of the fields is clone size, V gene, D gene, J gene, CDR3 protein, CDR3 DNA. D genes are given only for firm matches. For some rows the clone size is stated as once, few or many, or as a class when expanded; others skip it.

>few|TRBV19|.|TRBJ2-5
CASSTSGRGETQYF
TGTGCCAGTAGTACCTCAGGGAGAGGGGAGACCCAGTACTTC
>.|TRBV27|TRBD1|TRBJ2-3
CASSLLRGQGPDTQYF
TGTGCCAGCAGTTTATTAAGGGGACAGGGGCCAGATACGCAGTATTTT
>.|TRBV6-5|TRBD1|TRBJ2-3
CASRQQGLDTQYF
TGTGCCAGCAGACAACAGGGGTTAGATACGCAGTATTTT
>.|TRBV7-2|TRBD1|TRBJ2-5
CASRLGQEETQYF
TGTGCCAGCAGACTGGGACAGGAAGAGACCCAGTACTTC
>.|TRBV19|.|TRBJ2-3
CASSSTGADTQYF
TGTGCCAGTAGTTCCACCGGGGCGGATACGCAGTATTTT
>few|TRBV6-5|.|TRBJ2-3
CASSYSEGATDTQYF
TGTGCCAGCAGTTACTCGGAGGGAGCCACAGATACGCAGTATTTT
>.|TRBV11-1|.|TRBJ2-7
CASSSDLTYEQYF
TGTGCCAGCAGCTCGGACCTGACCTACGAGCAGTACTTC
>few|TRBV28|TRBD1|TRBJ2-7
CASRLGTGGGEQYF
TGTGCCAGCAGACTCGGGACAGGGGGGGGCGAGCAGTACTTC
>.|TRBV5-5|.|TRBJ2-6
CASSSGLNGANVLTF
TGTGCCAGCAGTTCAGGGCTAAACGGGGCCAACGTCCTGACTTTC
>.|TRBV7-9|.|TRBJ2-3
CASSLGGGGTDTQYF
TGTGCCAGCAGCTTAGGTGGCGGGGGCACAGATACGCAGTATTTT
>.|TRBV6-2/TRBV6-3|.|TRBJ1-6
CASSYGSTSYNSPLHF
TGTGCCAGCAGTTACGGTTCGACATCTTATAATTCACCCCTCCACTTT
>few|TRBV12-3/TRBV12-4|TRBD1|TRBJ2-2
CAGYRGQTGELFF
TGTGCCGGATACAGGGGGCAGACCGGGGAGCTGTTTTTT
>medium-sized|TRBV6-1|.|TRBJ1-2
CASSETASYTF
TGTGCCAGCAGTGAGACTGCGAGCTACACCTTC
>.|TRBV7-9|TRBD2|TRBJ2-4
CASSLGTIYPENIQYF
TGTGCCAGCAGTCTCGGGACTATCTACCCCGAAAACATTCAGTACTTC
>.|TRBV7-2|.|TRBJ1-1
CASSALAGRTEAFF
TGTGCCAGCAGCGCACTGGCGGGGAGGACTGAAGCTTTCTTT
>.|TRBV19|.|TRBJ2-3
CARPGHCTDTQYF
TGTGCCAGACCGGGACACTGCACAGATACGCAGTATTTT
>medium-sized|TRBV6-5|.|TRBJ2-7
CASSYLPSPTYEQYF
TGTGCCAGCAGTTACCTGCCATCCCCTACCTACGAGCAGTACTTC
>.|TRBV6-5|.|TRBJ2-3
CASSWDSTDTQYF
TGTGCCAGCAGTTGGGACAGCACAGATACGCAGTATTTT
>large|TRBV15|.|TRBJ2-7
CATSRKRRDEQYF
TGTGCCACCAGCAGAAAACGCAGGGACGAGCAGTACTTC
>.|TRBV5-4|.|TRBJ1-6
CASSLDSNSPLHF
TGTGCCAGCAGCTTGGACAGTAATTCACCCCTCCACTTT
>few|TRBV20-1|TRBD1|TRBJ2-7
CSARDWGTGNYEQYF
TGCAGTGCTAGAGATTGGGGGACAGGCAACTACGAGCAGTACTTC
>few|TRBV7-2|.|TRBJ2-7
CASSLAGSYEQYF
TGTGCCAGCAGCTTAGCAGGGTCCTACGAGCAGTACTTC
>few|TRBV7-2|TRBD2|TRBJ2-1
CASSFLGGGVYEQFF
TGTGCCAGCAGCTTCCTCGGGGGGGGAGTCTATGAGCAGTTCTTC
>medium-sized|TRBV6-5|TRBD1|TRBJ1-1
CASFVDRVNTEAFF
TGTGCCAGCTTCGTGGACAGGGTGAACACTGAAGCTTTCTTT
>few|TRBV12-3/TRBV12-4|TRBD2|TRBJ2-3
CASSLFAGASPDTQYF
TGTGCCAGCAGCCTCTTTGCGGGAGCTTCGCCAGATACGCAGTATTTT
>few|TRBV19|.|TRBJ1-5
CASSIATNQPQHF
TGTGCCAGTAGTATAGCCACCAATCAGCCCCAGCATTTT